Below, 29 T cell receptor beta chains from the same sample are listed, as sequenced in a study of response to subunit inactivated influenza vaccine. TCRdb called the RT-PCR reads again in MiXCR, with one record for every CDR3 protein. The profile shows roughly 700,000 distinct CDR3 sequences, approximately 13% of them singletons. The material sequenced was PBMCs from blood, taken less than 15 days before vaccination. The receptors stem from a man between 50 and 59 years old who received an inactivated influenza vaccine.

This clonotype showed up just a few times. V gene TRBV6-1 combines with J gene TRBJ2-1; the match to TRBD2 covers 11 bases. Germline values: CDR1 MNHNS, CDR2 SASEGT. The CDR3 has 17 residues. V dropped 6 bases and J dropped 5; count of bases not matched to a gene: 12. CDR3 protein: CASSRNPLAGGDNEQFF. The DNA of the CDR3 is TGTGCCAGCAGCCGTAACCCCTTAGCGGGGGGGGACAATGAGCAGTTCTTC.

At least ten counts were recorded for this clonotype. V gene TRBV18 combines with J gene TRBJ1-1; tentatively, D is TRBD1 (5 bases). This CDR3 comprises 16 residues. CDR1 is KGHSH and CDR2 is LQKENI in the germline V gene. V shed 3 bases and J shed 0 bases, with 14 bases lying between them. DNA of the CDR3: TGTGCCAGCTCACCGCCCCAGGGAAACATGAACACTGAAGCTTTCTTT. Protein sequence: CASSPPQGNMNTEAFF.

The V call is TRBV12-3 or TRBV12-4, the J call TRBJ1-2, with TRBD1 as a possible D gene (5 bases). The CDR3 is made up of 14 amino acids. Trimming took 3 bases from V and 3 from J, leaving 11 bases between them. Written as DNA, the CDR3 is TGTGCCAGCAGTTTCGGGGGGGTGGACTATGGCTACACCTTC. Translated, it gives CASSFGGVDYGYTF.

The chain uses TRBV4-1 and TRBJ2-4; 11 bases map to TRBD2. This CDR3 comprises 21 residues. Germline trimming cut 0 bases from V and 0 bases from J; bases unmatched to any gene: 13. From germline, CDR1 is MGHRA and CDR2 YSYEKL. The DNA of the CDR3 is TGCGCCAGCAGCCAAGAGCCGCTAGCGGGAGGACCGACCCTAGCCAAAAACATTCAGTACTTC. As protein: CASSQEPLAGGPTLAKNIQYF.

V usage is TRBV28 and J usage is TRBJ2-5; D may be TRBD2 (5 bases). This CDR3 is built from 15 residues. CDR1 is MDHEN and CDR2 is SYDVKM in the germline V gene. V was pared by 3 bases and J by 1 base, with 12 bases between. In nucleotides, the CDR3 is TGTGCCAGCAGTTTCATTGGGAGTAGCCAAGAGACCCAGTACTTC. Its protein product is CASSFIGSSQETQYF.

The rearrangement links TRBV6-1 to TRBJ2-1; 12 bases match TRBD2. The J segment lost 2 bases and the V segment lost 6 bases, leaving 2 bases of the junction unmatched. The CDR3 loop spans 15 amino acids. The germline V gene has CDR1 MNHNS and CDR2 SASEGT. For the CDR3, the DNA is TGTGCCAGCAGGAGACTAGCGGGGGCCTACAATGAGCAGTTCTTC. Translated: CASRRLAGAYNEQFF.

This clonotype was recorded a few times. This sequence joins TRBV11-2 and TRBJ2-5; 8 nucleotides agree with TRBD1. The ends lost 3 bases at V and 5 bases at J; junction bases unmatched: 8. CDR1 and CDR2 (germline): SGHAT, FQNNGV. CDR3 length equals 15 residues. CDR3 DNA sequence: TGTGCCAGCAGCTTCCAGACAGGGGATGGCGAGACCCAGTACTTC. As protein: CASSFQTGDGETQYF.

The CDR3 protein is CASSYGEGGELFF. In DNA form, the CDR3 reads TGTGCCAGCAGTTACGGGGAGGGCGGGGAGCTGTTTTTT. The rearrangement links TRBV6-5 to TRBJ2-2, with 7 bases that match TRBD2. V was clipped by 2 bases and J by 7 bases; unmatched bases: 1. This CDR3 comprises 13 residues. Germline V gene sequence: CDR1 MNHEY, CDR2 SVGAGI.

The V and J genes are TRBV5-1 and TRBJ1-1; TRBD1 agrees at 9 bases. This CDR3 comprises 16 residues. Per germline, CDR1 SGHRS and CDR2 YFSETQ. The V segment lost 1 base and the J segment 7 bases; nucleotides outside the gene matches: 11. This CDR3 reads CASSLSGQGLTYEAFF. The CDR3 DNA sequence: TGCGCCAGCAGCTTGTCAGGACAGGGGCTTACTTATGAAGCTTTCTTT.

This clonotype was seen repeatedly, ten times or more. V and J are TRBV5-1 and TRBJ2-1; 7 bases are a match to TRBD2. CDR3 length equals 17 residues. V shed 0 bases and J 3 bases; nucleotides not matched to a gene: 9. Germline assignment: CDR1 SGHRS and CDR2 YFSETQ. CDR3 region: CASSLDLAAIGYNEQFF. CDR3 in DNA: TGCGCCAGCAGCTTGGACCTAGCGGCCATAGGCTACAATGAGCAGTTCTTC.

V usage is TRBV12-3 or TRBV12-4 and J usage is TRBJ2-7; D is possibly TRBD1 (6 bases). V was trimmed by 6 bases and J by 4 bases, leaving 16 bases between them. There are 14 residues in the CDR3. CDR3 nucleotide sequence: TGTGCCAGCAGGCGAGACAGGTTACCTTACGAGCAGTACTTC. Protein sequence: CASRRDRLPYEQYF.

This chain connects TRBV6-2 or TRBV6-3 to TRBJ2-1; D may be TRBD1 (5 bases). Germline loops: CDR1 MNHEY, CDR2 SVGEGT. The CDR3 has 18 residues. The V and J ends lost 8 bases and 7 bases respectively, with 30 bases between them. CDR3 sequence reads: CASSYPRVAGPRENEQFF. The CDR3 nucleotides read TGTGCCAGCTCTTACCCCCGAGTGGCAGGGCCTAGAGAGAATGAGCAGTTCTTC.

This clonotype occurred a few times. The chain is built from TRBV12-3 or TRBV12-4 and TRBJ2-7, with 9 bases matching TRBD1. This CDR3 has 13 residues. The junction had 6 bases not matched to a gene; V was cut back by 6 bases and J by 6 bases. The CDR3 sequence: CASSSDRGLEQYF. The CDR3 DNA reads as TGTGCCAGCAGCTCGGACAGGGGACTCGAGCAGTACTTC.

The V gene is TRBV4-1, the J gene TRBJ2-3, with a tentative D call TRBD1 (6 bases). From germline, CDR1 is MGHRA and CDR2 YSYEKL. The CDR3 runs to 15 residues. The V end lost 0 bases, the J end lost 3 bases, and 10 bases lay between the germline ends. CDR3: CASSQDTGWTDTQYF. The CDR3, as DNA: TGCGCCAGCAGCCAAGATACAGGGTGGACAGATACGCAGTATTTT.

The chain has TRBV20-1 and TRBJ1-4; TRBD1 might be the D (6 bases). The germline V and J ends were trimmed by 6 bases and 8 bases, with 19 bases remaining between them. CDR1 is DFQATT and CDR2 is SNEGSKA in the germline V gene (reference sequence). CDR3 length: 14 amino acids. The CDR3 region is CSASGTSTGEKLFF. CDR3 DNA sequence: TGCAGTGCGTCCGGGACCTCCACAGGGGAAAAACTGTTTTTT.

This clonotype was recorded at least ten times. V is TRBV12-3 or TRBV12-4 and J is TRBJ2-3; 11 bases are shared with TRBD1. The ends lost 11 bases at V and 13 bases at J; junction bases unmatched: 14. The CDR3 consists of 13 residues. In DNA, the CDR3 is TGTGCCGACGGACAGGGGGCGCAGGATATGAAGTATTTT. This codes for CADGQGAQDMKYF.

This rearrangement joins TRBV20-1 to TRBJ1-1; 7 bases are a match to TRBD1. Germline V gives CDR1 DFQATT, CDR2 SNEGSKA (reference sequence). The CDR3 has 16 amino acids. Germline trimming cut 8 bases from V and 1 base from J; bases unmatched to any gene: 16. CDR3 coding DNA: TGCAGTCAACCGCCGGGACAGATGGTCAGGAACACTGAAGCTTTCTTT. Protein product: CSQPPGQMVRNTEAFF.

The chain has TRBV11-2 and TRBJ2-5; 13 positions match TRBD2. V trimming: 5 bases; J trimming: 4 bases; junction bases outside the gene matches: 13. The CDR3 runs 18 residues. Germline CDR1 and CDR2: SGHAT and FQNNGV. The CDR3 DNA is TGTGCCAGCAGCCCCCCATTTGTACTAGCGGGGGGGAGAGAGACCCAGTACTTC. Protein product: CASSPPFVLAGGRETQYF.

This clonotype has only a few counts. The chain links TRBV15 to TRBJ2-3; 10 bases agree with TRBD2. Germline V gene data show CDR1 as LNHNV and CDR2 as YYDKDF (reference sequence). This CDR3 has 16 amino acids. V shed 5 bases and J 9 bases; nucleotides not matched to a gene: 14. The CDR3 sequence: CATSRSGSGGALTQYF. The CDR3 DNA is TGTGCCACCAGCCGGTCGGGGAGCGGGGGGGCCCTCACGCAGTATTTT.

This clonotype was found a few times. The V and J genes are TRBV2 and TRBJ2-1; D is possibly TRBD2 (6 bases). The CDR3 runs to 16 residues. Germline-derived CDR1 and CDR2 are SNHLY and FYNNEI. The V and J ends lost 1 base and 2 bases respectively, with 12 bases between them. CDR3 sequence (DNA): TGTGCCAGCAGTGAAGTGTCTAGCGACCCCTACAATGAGCAGTTCTTC. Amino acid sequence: CASSEVSSDPYNEQFF.

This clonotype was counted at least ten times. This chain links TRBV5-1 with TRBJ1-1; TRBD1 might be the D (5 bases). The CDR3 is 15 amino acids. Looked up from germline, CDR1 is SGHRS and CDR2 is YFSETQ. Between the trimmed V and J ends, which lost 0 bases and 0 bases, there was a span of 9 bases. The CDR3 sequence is CASSLGGTLNTEAFF. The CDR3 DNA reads TGCGCCAGCAGCTTGGGCGGGACCTTGAACACTGAAGCTTTCTTT.

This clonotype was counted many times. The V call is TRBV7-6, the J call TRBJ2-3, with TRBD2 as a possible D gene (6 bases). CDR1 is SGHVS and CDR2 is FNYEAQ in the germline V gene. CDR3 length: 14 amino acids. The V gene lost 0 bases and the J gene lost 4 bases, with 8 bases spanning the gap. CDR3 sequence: CASSLATSSDTQYF. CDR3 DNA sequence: TGTGCCAGCAGCTTAGCGACTAGTTCAGATACGCAGTATTTT.

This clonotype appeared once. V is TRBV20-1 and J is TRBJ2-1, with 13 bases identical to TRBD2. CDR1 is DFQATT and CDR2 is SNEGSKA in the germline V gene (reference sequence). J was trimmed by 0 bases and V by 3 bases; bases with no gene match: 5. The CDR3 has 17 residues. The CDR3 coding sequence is TGCAGTGCTAGGGGGACTAGCGGGATGAGCTCCTACAATGAGCAGTTCTTC. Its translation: CSARGTSGMSSYNEQFF.

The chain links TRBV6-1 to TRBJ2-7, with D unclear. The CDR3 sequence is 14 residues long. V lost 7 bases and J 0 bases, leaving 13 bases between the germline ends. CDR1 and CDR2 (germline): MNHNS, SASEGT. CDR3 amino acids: CASTWPESSYEQYF. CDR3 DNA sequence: TGTGCCAGCACCTGGCCCGAAAGCTCCTACGAGCAGTACTTC.

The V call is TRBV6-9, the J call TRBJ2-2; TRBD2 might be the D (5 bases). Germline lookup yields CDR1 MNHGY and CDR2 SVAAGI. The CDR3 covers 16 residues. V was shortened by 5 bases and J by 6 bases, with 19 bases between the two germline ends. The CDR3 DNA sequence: TGTGCCAGCAGTCTCTGGACGGAGAGGGTCGCCGGGGAGCTGTTTTTT. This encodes CASSLWTERVAGELFF.

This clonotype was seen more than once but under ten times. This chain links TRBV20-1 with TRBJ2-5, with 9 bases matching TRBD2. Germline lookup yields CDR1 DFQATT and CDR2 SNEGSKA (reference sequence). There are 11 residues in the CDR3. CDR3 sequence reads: CGSGSQETQYF. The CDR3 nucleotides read TGCGGTAGCGGGAGCCAAGAGACCCAGTACTTC.

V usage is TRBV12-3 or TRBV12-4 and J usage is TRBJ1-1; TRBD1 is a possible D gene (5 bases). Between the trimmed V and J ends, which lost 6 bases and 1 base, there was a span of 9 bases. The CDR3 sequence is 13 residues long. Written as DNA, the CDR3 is TGTGCCAGCAGGGGGGGAGGGAACACTGAAGCTTTCTTT. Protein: CASRGGGNTEAFF.

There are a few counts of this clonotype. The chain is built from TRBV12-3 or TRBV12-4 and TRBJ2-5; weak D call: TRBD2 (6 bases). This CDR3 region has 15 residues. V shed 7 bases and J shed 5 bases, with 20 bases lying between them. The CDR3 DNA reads TGTGCCAGCACCAATGATACGACTAGTTCCGAGACCCAGTACTTC. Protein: CASTNDTTSSETQYF.

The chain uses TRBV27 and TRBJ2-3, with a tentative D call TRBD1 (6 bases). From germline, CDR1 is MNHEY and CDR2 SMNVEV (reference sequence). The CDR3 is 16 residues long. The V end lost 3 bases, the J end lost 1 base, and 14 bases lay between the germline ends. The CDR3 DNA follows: TGTGCCAGCAGTTTTTACAGGGTCAGTGGCACAGATACGCAGTATTTT. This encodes CASSFYRVSGTDTQYF.